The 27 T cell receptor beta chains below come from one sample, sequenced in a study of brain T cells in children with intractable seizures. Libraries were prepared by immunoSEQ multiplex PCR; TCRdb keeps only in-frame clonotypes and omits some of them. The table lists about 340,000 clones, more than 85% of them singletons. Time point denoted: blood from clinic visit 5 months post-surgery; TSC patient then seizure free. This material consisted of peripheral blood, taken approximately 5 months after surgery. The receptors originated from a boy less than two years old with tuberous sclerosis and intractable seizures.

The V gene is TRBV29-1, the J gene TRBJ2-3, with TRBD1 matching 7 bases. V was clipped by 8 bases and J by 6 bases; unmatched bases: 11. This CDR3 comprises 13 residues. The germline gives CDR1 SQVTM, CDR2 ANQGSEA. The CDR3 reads CSSRQGHPDTQYF. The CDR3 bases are TGCAGCTCACGACAGGGACATCCGGATACGCAGTATTTT.

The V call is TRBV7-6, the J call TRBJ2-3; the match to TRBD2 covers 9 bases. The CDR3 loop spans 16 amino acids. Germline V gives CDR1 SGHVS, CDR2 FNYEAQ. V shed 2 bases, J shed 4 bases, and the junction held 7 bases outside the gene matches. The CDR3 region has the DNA TGTGCCAGCAGCTTATCCAGCGGGGGGTTCGCAGATACGCAGTATTTT. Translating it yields CASSLSSGGFADTQYF.

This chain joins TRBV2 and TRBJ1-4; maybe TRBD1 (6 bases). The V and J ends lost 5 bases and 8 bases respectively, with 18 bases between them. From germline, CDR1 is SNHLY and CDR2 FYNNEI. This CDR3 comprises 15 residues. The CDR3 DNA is TGTGCCAGCAGTTGGTCATCAGGGGAAGGAGAAAAACTGTTTTTT. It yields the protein CASSWSSGEGEKLFF.

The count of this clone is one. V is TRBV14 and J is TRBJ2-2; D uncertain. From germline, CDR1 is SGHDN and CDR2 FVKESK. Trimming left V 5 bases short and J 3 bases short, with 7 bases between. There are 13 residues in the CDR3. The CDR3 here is CASSSDYTGELFF. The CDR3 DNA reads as TGTGCCAGCAGCTCCGACTACACCGGGGAGCTGTTTTTT.

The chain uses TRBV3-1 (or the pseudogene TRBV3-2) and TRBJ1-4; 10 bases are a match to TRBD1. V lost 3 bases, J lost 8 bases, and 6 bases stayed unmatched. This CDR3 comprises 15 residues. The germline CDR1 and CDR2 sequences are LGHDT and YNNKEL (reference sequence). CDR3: CASSHPGTGDEKLFF. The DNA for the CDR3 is TGTGCCAGCAGCCATCCCGGGACAGGGGACGAAAAACTGTTTTTT.

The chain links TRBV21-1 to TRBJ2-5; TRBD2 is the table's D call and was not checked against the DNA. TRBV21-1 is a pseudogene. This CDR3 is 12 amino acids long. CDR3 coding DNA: TGTGCCAGCAGCAGTCAAGAGGAGACCCAGTACTTC. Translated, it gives CASSSQEETQYF.

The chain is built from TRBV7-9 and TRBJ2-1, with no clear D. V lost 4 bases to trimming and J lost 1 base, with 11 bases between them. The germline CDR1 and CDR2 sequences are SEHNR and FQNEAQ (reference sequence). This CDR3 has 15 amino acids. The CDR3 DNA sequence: TGTGCCAGCAGCTCGATAGCAAATTCCTACAATGAGCAGTTCTTC. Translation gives CASSSIANSYNEQFF.

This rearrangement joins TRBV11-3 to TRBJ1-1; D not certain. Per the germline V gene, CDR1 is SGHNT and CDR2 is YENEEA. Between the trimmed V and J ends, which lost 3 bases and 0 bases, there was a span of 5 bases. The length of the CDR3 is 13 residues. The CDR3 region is CASSFSMNTEAFF. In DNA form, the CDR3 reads TGTGCCAGCAGCTTCTCAATGAACACTGAAGCTTTCTTT.

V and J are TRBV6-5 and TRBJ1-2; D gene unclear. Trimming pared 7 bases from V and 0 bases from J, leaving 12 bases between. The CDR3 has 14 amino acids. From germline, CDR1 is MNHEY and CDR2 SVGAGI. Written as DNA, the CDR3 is TGTGCCAGCACCAGGCCTCAGGCTAACTATGGCTACACCTTC. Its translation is CASTRPQANYGYTF.

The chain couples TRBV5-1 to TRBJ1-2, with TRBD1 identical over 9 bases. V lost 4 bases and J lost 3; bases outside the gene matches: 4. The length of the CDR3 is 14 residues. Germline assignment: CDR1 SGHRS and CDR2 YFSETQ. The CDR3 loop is CASSRTGDDYGYTF. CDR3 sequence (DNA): TGCGCCAGCAGCCGGACAGGGGACGACTATGGCTACACCTTC.

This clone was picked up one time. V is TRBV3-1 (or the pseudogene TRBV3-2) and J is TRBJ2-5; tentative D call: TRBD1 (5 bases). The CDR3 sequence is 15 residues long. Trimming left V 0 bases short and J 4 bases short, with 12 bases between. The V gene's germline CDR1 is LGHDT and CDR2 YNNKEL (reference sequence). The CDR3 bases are TGTGCCAGCAGCCAAGAATGGAAGGGGCCAGAGACCCAGTACTTC. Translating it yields CASSQEWKGPETQYF.

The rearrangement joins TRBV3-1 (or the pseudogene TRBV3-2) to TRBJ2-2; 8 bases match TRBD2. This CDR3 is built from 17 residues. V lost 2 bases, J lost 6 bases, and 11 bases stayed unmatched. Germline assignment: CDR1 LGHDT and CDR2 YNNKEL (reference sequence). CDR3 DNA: TGTGCCAGCAGCCAACTCGGGAGCGGGGGCCGGTCCGGGGAGCTGTTTTTT. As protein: CASSQLGSGGRSGELFF.

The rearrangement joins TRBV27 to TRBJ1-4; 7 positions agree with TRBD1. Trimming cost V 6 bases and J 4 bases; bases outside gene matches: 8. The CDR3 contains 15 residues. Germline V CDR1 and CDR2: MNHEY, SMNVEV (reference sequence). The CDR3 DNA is TGTGCCAGCAGCCCGGGGGACAGAAATAATGAAAAACTGTTTTTT. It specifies CASSPGDRNNEKLFF. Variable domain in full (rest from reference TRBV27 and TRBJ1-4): EAQVTQNPRYLITVTGKKLTVTCSQNMNHEYMSWYRQDPGLGLRQIYYSMNVEVTDKGDVPEGYKVSRKEKRNFPLILESPSPNQTSLYFCASSPGDRNNEKLFFGSGTQLSVL.

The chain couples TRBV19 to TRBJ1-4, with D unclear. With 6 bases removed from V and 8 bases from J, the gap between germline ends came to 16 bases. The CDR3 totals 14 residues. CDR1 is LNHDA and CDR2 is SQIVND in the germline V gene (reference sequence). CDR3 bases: TGTGCCAGTAGAGCTAACCGACGTGGAGAAAAACTGTTTTTT. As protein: CASRANRRGEKLFF.

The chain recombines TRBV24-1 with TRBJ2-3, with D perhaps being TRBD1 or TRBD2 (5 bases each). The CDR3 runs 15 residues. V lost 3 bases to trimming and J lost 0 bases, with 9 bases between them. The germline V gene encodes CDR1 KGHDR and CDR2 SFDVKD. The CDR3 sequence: CATSDPGRSTDTQYF. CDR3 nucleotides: TGTGCCACCAGTGATCCGGGACGGAGCACAGATACGCAGTATTTT.

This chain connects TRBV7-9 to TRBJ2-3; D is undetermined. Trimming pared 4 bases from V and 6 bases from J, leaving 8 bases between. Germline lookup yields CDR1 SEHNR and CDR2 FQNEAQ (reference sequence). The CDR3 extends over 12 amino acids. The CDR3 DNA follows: TGTGCCAGCAGCTCATTAGGTGATACGCAGTATTTT. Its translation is CASSSLGDTQYF.

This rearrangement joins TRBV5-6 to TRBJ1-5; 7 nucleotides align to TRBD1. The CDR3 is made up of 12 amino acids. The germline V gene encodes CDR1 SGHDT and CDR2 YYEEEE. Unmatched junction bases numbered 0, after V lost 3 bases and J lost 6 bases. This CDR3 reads CASSYRGQPQHF. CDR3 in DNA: TGTGCCAGCAGCTACAGGGGTCAGCCCCAGCATTTT. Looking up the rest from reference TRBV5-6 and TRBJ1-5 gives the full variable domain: DAGVTQSPTHLIKTRGQQVTLRCSPKSGHDTVSWYQQALGQGPQFIFQYYEEEERQRGNFPDRFSGHQFPNYSSELNVNALLLGDSALYLCASSYRGQPQHFGDGTRLSIL.

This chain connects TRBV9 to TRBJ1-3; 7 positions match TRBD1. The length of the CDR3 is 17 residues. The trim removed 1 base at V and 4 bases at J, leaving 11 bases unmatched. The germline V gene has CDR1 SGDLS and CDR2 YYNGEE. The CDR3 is CASSVFPLGTEGNTIYF. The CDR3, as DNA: TGTGCCAGCAGCGTATTCCCATTAGGGACAGAAGGAAACACCATATATTTT.

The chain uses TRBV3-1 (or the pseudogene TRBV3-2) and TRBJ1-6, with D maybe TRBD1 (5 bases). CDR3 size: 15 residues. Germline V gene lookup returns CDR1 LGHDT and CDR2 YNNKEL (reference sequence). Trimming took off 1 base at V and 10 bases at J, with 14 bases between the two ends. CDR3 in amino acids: CASSQAGGERSPLHF. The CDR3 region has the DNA TGTGCCAGCAGCCAAGCGGGGGGAGAAAGGTCACCCCTCCACTTT.

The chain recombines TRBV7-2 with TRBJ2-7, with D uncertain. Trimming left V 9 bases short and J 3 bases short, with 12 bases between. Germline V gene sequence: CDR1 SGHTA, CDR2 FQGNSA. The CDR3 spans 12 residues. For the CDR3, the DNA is TGTGCCAGTTCCCCGACGGACTACGAGCAGTACTTC. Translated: CASSPTDYEQYF.

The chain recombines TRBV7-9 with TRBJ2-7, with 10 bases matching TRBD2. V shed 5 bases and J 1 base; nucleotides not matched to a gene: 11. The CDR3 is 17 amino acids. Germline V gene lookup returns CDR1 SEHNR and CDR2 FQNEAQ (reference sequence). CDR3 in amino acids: CASSTGLAMRVSYEQYF. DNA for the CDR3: TGTGCCAGCAGCACGGGACTAGCGATGAGAGTGTCCTACGAGCAGTACTTC. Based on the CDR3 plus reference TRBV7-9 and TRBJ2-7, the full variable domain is DTGVSQNPRHKITKRGQNVTFRCDPISEHNRLYWYRQTLGQGPEFLTYFQNEAQLEKSRLLSDRFSAERPKGSFSTLEIQRTEQGDSAMYLCASSTGLAMRVSYEQYFGPGTRLTVT.

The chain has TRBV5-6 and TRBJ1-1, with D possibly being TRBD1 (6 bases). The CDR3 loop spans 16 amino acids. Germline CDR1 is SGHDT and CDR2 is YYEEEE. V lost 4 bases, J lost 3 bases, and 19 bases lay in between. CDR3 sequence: CASSPIFVGADTEAFF. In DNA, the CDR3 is TGTGCCAGCAGCCCCATATTTGTGGGGGCCGACACTGAAGCTTTCTTT.

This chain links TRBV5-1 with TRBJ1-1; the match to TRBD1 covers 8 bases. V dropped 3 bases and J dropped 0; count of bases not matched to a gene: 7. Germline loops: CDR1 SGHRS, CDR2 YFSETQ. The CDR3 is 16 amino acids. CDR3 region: CASSSVTGGVNTEAFF. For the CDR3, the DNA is TGCGCCAGCAGCTCGGTTACAGGGGGAGTGAACACTGAAGCTTTCTTT.

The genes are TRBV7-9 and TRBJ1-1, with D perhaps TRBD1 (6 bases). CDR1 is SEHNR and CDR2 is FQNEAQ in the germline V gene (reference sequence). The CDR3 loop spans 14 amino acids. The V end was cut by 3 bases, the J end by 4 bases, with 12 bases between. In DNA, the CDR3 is TGTGCCAGCAGCTTTGGGACGGGGGCCACTGAAGCTTTCTTT. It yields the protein CASSFGTGATEAFF.

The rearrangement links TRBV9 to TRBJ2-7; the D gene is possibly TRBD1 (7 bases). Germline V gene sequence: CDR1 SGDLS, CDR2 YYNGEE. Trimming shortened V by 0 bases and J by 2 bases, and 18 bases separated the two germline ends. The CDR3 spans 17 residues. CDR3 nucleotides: TGTGCCAGCAGCGTAGGACAGGGAGGAGGTGGAACCTACGAGCAGTACTTC. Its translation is CASSVGQGGGGTYEQYF.

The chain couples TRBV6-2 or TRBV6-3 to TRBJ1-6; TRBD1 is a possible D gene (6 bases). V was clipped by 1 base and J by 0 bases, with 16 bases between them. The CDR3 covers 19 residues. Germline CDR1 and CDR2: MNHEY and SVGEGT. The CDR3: CASSYLMTGPSSYNSPLHF. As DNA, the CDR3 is TGTGCCAGCAGTTACTTAATGACAGGCCCGAGCTCCTATAATTCACCCCTCCACTTT.

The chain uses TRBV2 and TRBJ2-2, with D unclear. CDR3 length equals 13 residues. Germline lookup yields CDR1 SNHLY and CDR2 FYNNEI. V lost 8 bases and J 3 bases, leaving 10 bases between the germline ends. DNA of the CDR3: TGTGCCAGCGACCGCTCATACACCGGGGAGCTGTTTTTT. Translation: CASDRSYTGELFF.